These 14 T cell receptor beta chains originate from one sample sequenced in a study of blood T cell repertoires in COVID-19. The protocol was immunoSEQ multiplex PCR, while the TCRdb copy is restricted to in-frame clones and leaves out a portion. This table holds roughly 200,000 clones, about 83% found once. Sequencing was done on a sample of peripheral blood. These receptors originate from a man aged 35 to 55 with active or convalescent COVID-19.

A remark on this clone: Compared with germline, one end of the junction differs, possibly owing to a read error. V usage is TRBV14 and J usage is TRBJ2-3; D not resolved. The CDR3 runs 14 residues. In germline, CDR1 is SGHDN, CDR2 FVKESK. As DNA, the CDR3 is TGTGCCAGCAGACAAGCAACTAGCACAGATACGCAGTATTTT. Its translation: CASRQATSTDTQYF.

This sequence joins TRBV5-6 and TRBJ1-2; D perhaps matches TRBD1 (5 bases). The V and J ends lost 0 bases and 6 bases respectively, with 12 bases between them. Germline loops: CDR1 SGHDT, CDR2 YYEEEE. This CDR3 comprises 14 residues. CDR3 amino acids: CASSLVAGGNGYTF. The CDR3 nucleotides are TGTGCCAGCAGCTTGGTCGCGGGGGGAAATGGCTACACCTTC.

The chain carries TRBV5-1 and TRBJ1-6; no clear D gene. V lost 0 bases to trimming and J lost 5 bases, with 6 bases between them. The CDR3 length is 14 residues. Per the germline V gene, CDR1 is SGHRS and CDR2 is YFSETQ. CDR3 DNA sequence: TGCGCCAGCAGCTTGGAACAGAATAATTCACCCCTCCACTTT. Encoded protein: CASSLEQNNSPLHF.

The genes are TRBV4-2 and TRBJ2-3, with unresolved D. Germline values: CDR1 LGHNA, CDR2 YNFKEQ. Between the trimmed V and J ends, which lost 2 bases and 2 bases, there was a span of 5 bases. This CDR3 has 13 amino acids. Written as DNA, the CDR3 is TGTGCCAGCAGCCAATTGTACACAGATACGCAGTATTTT. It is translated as CASSQLYTDTQYF.

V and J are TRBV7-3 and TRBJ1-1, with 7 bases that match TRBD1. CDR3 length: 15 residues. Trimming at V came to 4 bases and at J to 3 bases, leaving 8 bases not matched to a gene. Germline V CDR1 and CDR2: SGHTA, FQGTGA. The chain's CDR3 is CASSSQGQTYTEAFF. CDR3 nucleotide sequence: TGTGCCAGCAGCTCCCAGGGACAGACTTACACTGAAGCTTTCTTT.

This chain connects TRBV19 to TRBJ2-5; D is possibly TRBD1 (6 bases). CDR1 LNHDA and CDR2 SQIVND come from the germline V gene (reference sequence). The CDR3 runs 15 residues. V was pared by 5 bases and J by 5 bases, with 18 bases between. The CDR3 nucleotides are TGTGCCAGTAGTCCAACAGCCTCCCAGGGGGAGACCCAGTACTTC. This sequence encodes CASSPTASQGETQYF.

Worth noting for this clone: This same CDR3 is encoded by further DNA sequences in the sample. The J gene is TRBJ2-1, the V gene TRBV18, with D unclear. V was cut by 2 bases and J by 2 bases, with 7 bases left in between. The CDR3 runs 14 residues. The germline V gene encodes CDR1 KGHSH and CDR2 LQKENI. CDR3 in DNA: TGTGCCAGCTCACCAGGGCAGACCTACAATGAGCAGTTCTTC. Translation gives CASSPGQTYNEQFF.

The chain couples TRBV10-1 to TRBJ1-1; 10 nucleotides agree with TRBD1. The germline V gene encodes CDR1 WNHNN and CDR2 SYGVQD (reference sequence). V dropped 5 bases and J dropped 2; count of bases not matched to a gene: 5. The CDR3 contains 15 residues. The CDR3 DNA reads TGCGCCAGCAGTTCCGGGACAGGGGCCAACACTGAAGCTTTCTTT. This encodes CASSSGTGANTEAFF.

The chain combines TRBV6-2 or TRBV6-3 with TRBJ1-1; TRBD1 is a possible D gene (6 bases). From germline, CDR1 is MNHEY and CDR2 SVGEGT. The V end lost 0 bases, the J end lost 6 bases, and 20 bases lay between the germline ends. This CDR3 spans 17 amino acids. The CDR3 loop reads CASSYSAQAQGAPEAFF. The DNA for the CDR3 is TGTGCCAGCAGTTACTCCGCACAAGCACAGGGCGCCCCTGAAGCTTTCTTT.

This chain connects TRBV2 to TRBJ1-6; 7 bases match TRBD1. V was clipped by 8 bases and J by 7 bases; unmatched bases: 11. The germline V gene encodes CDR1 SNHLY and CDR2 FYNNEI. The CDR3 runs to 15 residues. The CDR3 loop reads CASSLQGQRNSPLHF. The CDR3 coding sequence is TGTGCCAGCTCCCTCCAGGGACAGAGGAATTCACCCCTCCACTTT.

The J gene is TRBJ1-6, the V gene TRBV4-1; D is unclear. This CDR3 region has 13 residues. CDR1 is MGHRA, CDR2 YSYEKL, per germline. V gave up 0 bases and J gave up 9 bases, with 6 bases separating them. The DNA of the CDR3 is TGCGCCAGCAGCCAAGAAATCGGTTCACCCCTCCACTTT. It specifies CASSQEIGSPLHF.

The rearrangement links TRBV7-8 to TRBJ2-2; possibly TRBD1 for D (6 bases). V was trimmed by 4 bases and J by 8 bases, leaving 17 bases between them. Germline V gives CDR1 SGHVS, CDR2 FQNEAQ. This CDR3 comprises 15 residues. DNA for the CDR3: TGTGCCAGCAGCTCCCGATACCCGGGACAAGGGGAGCTGTTTTTT. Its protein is CASSSRYPGQGELFF.

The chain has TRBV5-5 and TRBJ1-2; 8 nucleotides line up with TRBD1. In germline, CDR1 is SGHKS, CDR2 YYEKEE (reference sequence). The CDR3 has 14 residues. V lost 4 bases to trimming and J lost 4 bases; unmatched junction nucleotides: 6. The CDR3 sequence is CASSPQQGGYGYTF. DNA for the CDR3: TGTGCCAGCAGCCCCCAACAGGGGGGCTATGGCTACACCTTC.

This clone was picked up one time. The DNA of the CDR3 is TGTGCCAGCAGTTCAGACAGGGCCCATGGCTACACCTTC. As protein: CASSSDRAHGYTF. The J gene is TRBJ1-2, the V gene TRBV12-3 or TRBV12-4; 7 bases line up with TRBD1. The J segment lost 6 bases and the V segment lost 4 bases, leaving 5 bases of the junction unmatched. The CDR3 spans 13 residues.